Presented here are 13 T cell receptor beta chains from one specimen sequenced in a study of T cells after posttransplantation cyclophosphamide. The repertoire was sequenced with immunoSEQ multiplex PCR; TCRdb's copy has only in-frame clones and lacks some. The sample lists around 18,000 clones, less than 85% seen once, with more than 8.5% in the top ten. The sequencing sample was made of memory CD4+ T cells sorted from blood. All receptors derive from a man aged 25-40 years in good health and a related stem cell transplant donor.

This chain uses TRBV6-1 with TRBJ2-7; TRBD2 agrees at 10 bases. CDR3 length: 14 residues. Looked up from germline, CDR1 is MNHNS and CDR2 is SASEGT. V lost 7 bases and J lost 7; bases outside the gene matches: 10. CDR3 bases: TGTGCCAGCACCGGCAGCGGGGGGGCATGGGAGCAGTACTTC. As protein: CASTGSGGAWEQYF.

This clone was counted a single time. The gene calls are TRBV11-3 and TRBJ2-7, with D hard to call. Germline CDR1 reads SGHNT; CDR2 reads YENEEA. V was shortened by 3 bases and J by 4 bases, with 10 bases between the two germline ends. The CDR3 totals 13 residues. CDR3 nucleotides: TGTGCCAGCAGCTTGGGCCCAGAATACGAGCAGTACTTC. As protein: CASSLGPEYEQYF.

The rearrangement joins TRBV4-1 to TRBJ1-2; TRBD1 is a possible D gene (6 bases). The CDR3 loop spans 16 amino acids. V was trimmed by 0 bases and J by 4 bases, leaving 15 bases between them. Germline V lookup: CDR1 MGHRA, CDR2 YSYEKL. The CDR3 sequence: CASSQDRAGVLYGYTF. In DNA, the CDR3 is TGCGCCAGCAGCCAAGATAGGGCAGGGGTCCTCTATGGCTACACCTTC.

The chain employs TRBV6-4 and TRBJ2-3; 8 bases are shared with TRBD2. Germline V CDR1 and CDR2: MRHNA, SNTAGT. V lost 5 bases and J lost 3; bases outside the gene matches: 7. This CDR3 comprises 15 residues. The CDR3 reads CASSLIAGTTDTQYF. The CDR3 DNA reads TGTGCCAGCAGTTTAATAGCGGGGACAACAGATACGCAGTATTTT.

V is TRBV29-1 and J is TRBJ2-7; TRBD1 aligns across 8 bases. The CDR3 spans 12 residues. Germline CDR1 and CDR2: SQVTM and ANQGSEA. After removal of 6 bases from V and 5 bases from J, the junction contained 6 bases not matched to a gene. CDR3: CSVPKTGDEQYF. CDR3 sequence (DNA): TGCAGCGTACCCAAGACAGGGGACGAGCAGTACTTC.

The chain couples TRBV6-1 to TRBJ2-7; TRBD1 matches 7 bases. The CDR3 consists of 16 residues. Unmatched junction bases numbered 13, after V lost 4 bases and J lost 4 bases. Germline V CDR1 and CDR2: MNHNS, SASEGT. For the CDR3, the DNA is TGTGCCAGCAGTGTAGGAAGCCGACAGGGTGGGTACGAGCAGTACTTC. Protein sequence: CASSVGSRQGGYEQYF.

J is TRBJ1-5 and V is TRBV5-1; possibly TRBD1 for D (5 bases). This CDR3 region has 15 residues. With 3 bases removed from V and 4 bases from J, the gap between germline ends came to 14 bases. The germline gives CDR1 SGHRS, CDR2 YFSETQ. CDR3: CASSSYGGSNQPQHF. The CDR3 DNA sequence: TGCGCCAGCAGCTCGTACGGGGGTTCGAATCAGCCCCAGCATTTT.

This clone was counted between two and nine times. The genes are TRBV7-2 and TRBJ1-1; 7 bases line up with TRBD1. Germline loops: CDR1 SGHTA, CDR2 FQGNSA. V dropped 5 bases and J dropped 2; count of bases not matched to a gene: 2. The CDR3 spans 13 residues. The CDR3 loop reads CASSTGANTEAFF. The CDR3 bases are TGTGCCAGCAGCACAGGGGCCAACACTGAAGCTTTCTTT.

Regarding this clone: Mismatch with germline at one junction end may stem from a read error. The chain joins TRBV5-1 to TRBJ1-2; 8 bases are a match to TRBD1. The CDR3 consists of 19 residues. Germline-derived CDR1 and CDR2 are SGHRS and YFSETQ. For the CDR3, the DNA is TGCGCCAGCAGCTTGGCCTGGAGGCAGGGGGCAAGTTCGGACTATGGCTACGCCTTC. Amino acid sequence: CASSLAWRQGASSDYGYAF.

The V call is TRBV13, the J call TRBJ2-3, with 9 bases aligning to TRBD2. The germline gives CDR1 PRHDT, CDR2 FYEKMQ (reference sequence). This CDR3 is built from 16 residues. Trimming removed 0 bases from V and 6 bases from J; junction bases left unmatched: 7. The CDR3, as DNA: TGTGCCAGCAGCTTAGGCCACGGTAGCGGGGGTGATACGCAGTATTTT. Amino acids: CASSLGHGSGGDTQYF. The full variable domain, rest sourced from reference TRBV13 and TRBJ2-3, is AAGVIQSPRHLIKEKRETATLKCYPIPRHDTVYWYQQGPGQDPQFLISFYEKMQSDKGSIPDRFSAQQFSDYHSELNMSSLELGDSALYFCASSLGHGSGGDTQYFGPGTRLTVL.

V usage is TRBV4-1 and J usage is TRBJ2-7; the match to TRBD2 covers 7 bases. CDR3 length equals 16 residues. Germline values: CDR1 MGHRA, CDR2 YSYEKL. J was trimmed by 5 bases and V by 4 bases; bases with no gene match: 14. The chain's CDR3 is CASSRKQRGAIDEQYF. As DNA, the CDR3 is TGCGCCAGCAGCCGCAAACAGCGGGGTGCCATCGACGAGCAGTACTTC.

This chain uses TRBV29-1 with TRBJ2-1, with 10 bases fitting TRBD1. In germline, CDR1 is SQVTM, CDR2 ANQGSEA. This CDR3 contains 13 residues. V gave up 7 bases and J gave up 6 bases; unmatched junction bases: 6. The CDR3 protein is CSGFGTGVNEQFF. The CDR3 DNA reads as TGCAGCGGTTTCGGGACAGGGGTCAATGAGCAGTTCTTC.

This clone appeared once. This chain connects TRBV7-9 to TRBJ1-2; TRBD1 aligns across 8 bases. Germline CDR1 is SEHNR and CDR2 is FQNEAQ (reference sequence). V shed 1 base and J 7 bases; nucleotides not matched to a gene: 11. The CDR3 runs 16 residues. The CDR3 region is CASSLGWTGNEAGYTF. CDR3 in DNA: TGTGCCAGCAGCTTAGGTTGGACAGGGAATGAGGCTGGCTACACCTTC.